This passage covers 9 T cell receptor beta chains from one sample sequenced in a study of blood T cells in healthy people across ages. The second PCR ran about 6 to 11 cycles with a sample-barcoded 5' primer and J-beta primers. TCRdb itself ran the 5' RACE reads through MiXCR, one entry per CDR3 protein. Of 1,500,000 or so distinct CDR3 sequences in the sample, under 55% are singletons; the top ten hold less than 5%. Sequenced sample: blood. The source of these receptors is a woman aged 18-29 years in good health.

The V call is TRBV6-5, the J call TRBJ2-5; tentative D call: TRBD2 (6 bases). The CDR3 is 15 amino acids. Trimming shortened V by 0 bases and J by 3 bases, and 11 bases separated the two germline ends. CDR1 is MNHEY, CDR2 SVGAGI, per germline. The CDR3 protein is CASSYSGGREETQYF. The CDR3 DNA sequence: TGTGCCAGCAGTTACTCCGGGGGTCGGGAAGAGACCCAGTACTTC.

This clonotype was counted a few times. The V and J genes are TRBV29-1 and TRBJ2-7; TRBD1 agrees at 8 bases. Germline V gives CDR1 SQVTM, CDR2 ANQGSEA. The CDR3 totals 13 residues. J was trimmed by 2 bases and V by 4 bases; bases with no gene match: 4. The CDR3 DNA sequence: TGCAGCGTTGTACAGGGGGTTCCCTACGAGCAGTACTTC. Protein sequence: CSVVQGVPYEQYF.

The table lists this clonotype with a few counts. This sequence joins TRBV6-5 and TRBJ2-5, with a tentative D call TRBD2 (5 bases). Trimming removed 9 bases at V and 2 bases at J, with 10 bases between. The CDR3 spans 12 residues. Looked up from germline, CDR1 is MNHEY and CDR2 is SVGAGI. The CDR3 coding sequence is TGTGCCAGTGGGCTAGCACAAGAGACCCAGTACTTC. Translation: CASGLAQETQYF.

As concerns this clonotype: Compared with germline, one end of the junction differs, possibly owing to a read error. The chain uses TRBV4-1 and TRBJ1-2; TRBD1 agrees at 8 bases. The CDR3 contains 14 residues. CDR1 and CDR2 (germline): MGHRA, YSYEKL. CDR3 coding DNA: TGTGCCAGCAGTCCGCGACAGGGGTACTATGGCTACACCTTC. Translated, it gives CASSPRQGYYGYTF.

This sequence joins TRBV20-1 and TRBJ2-4, with no clear D. From germline, CDR1 is DFQATT and CDR2 SNEGSKA (reference sequence). V was trimmed by 2 bases and J by 3 bases, leaving 8 bases between them. This CDR3 has 13 residues. In DNA, the CDR3 is TGCAGTGCTAGACCAGGCCTCAAAAACATTCAGTACTTC. As protein: CSARPGLKNIQYF.

A few counts support this clonotype. The V call is TRBV20-1, the J call TRBJ1-5; D gene unclear. V lost 1 base, J lost 0 bases, and 7 bases lay in between. The CDR3 sequence is 14 residues long. Germline-derived CDR1 and CDR2 are DFQATT and SNEGSKA (reference sequence). In DNA form, the CDR3 reads TGCAGTGCTAGAGTTCATCTTAGCAATCAGCCCCAGCATTTT. This sequence encodes CSARVHLSNQPQHF.

This chain connects TRBV5-1 to TRBJ2-1; 7 nucleotides agree with TRBD2. TRBJ2-7 matches the DNA end more closely, so the J call is doubtful. CDR3 length equals 17 residues. CDR1 is SGHRS, CDR2 YFSETQ, per germline. The CDR3 here is CASSLAREWSSYNEQYF. The CDR3 DNA reads TGCGCCAGCAGCTTGGCGCGGGAGTGGTCATCCTACAATGAGCAGTACTTC.

The rearrangement joins TRBV12-3 or TRBV12-4 to TRBJ2-7; 7 bases fit TRBD1. This CDR3 region has 13 residues. V lost 5 bases, J lost 5 bases, and 6 bases stayed unmatched. This chain's CDR3 is CASSVRGPNEQYF. CDR3 coding DNA: TGTGCCAGCAGTGTAAGGGGGCCCAACGAGCAGTACTTC.

The chain employs TRBV2 and TRBJ2-3, with a weak D call TRBD2 (5 bases). Trimming removed 4 bases from V and 3 bases from J, with 8 bases in between. The V gene's germline CDR1 is SNHLY and CDR2 FYNNEI. This CDR3 comprises 13 residues. CDR3 in DNA: TGTGCCAGCAGTGGCCGGGAAACAGATACGCAGTATTTT. It yields the protein CASSGRETDTQYF.